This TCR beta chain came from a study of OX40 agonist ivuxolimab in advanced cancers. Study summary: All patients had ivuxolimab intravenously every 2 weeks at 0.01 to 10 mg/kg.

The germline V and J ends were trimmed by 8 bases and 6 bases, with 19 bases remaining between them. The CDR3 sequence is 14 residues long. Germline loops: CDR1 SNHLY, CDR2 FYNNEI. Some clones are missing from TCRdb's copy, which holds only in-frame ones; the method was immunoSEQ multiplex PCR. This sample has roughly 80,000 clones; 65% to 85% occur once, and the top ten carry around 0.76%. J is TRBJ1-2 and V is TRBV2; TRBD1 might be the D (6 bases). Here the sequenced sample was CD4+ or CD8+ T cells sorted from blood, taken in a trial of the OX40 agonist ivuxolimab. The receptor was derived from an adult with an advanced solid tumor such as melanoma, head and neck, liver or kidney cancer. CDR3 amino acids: CASARRSGADGYTF. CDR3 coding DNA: TGTGCCAGCGCACGGAGGTCAGGGGCCGATGGCTACACCTTC.